The rows below give T cell receptor beta chains drawn from one sample of a study of beta chain features in type 1 diabetes. Sequencing used immunoSEQ multiplex PCR; TCRdb keeps in-frame clones, though not all of them. The sample holds a few hundred thousand clones; under 20% are singletons and the top ten take about 0.078%. Sequencing was done on a sample of naive CD4+ T cells from blood. The origin of the receptors is a man between 25 and 39 years old with type 1 diabetes. Each CDR3 is given with its conserved first and last residue. A D gene is named only where the DNA matches it firmly. A row's size may be missing; if present it is once, few, many or a size class.

D	V	size	J	CDR3	DNA
-	TRBV7-2	few	TRBJ1-1	CASSFQGNTEAFF	TGTGCCAGCAGCTTCCAGGGGAACACTGAAGCTTTCTTT
-	TRBV7-7	-	TRBJ2-5	CASSSGHPTETQYF	TGTGCCAGCAGCTCCGGACATCCTACGGAGACCCAGTACTTC
TRBD2	TRBV10-3	-	TRBJ2-2	CASRLAGGTGNTGELFF	TGTGCCAGTAGACTAGCGGGAGGGACCGGGAACACCGGGGAGCTGTTTTTT
-	TRBV13	few	TRBJ2-3	CASSLGRADTQYF	TGTGCCAGCAGCTTAGGCCGGGCAGATACGCAGTATTTT
-	TRBV5-1	few	TRBJ2-7	CASRGTGNYEQYF	TGCGCCAGCAGAGGGACGGGAAACTACGAGCAGTACTTC
-	TRBV30	-	TRBJ2-2	CAWSVHRPGNTGELFF	TGTGCCTGGAGTGTACATCGGCCCGGGAACACCGGGGAGCTGTTTTTT
-	TRBV2	-	TRBJ2-3	CASTLGGGGADTQYF	TGTGCCAGCACCTTGGGCGGAGGGGGCGCAGATACGCAGTATTTT
-	TRBV30	-	TRBJ1-1	CAHGANVMNTEAFF	TGTGCCCACGGGGCAAACGTTATGAACACTGAAGCTTTCTTT
TRBD2	TRBV20-1	-	TRBJ2-4	CSASGGNIQYF	TGCAGTGCTTCGGGGGGAAACATTCAGTACTTC
-	TRBV28	few	TRBJ1-1	CASSLSSGTEAFF	TGTGCCAGCAGTTTATCTTCCGGCACTGAAGCTTTCTTT
-	TRBV2	-	TRBJ2-6	CASKLGRSGANVLTF	TGTGCCAGCAAGCTCGGGCGTTCTGGGGCCAACGTCCTGACTTTC
TRBD1	TRBV4-1	-	TRBJ2-1	CASSQGWTGGRNEQFF	TGCGCCAGCAGCCAAGGATGGACAGGGGGAAGGAATGAGCAGTTCTTC
-	TRBV28	few	TRBJ1-2	CASSLGRLYGYTF	TGTGCCAGCAGTTTAGGCCGGCTTTATGGCTACACCTTC
-	TRBV29-1	-	TRBJ1-2	CGWAAPGYGYTF	TGTGGTTGGGCAGCCCCTGGCTATGGCTACACCTTC
-	TRBV29-1	few	TRBJ2-1	CSVARSVGNEQFF	TGCAGCGTTGCTAGGTCCGTTGGTAATGAGCAGTTCTTC
-	TRBV7-3	few	TRBJ2-1	CASSLNHNEQFF	TGTGCCAGCAGCTTAAACCACAATGAGCAGTTCTTC
-	TRBV7-2	few	TRBJ2-3	CASSSQTRAGDTQYF	TGTGCCAGCAGCTCACAGACTAGAGCCGGAGATACGCAGTATTTT
TRBD2	TRBV25-1	-	TRBJ2-1	CASSRSLAGAYNEQFF	TGTGCCAGCAGTCGATCCCTAGCGGGAGCCTACAATGAGCAGTTCTTC
TRBD1	TRBV18	-	TRBJ2-5	CASSWDRETQYF	TGTGCCAGCTCCTGGGACAGGGAGACCCAGTACTTC
-	TRBV7-9	few	TRBJ2-3	CASSYWTASTDTQYF	TGTGCCAGCAGCTACTGGACCGCTAGCACAGATACGCAGTATTTT
-	TRBV15	-	TRBJ2-2	CATSSGTLTGELFF	TGTGCCACCAGCAGCGGGACTCTCACCGGGGAGCTGTTTTTT
-	TRBV14	few	TRBJ2-3	CASSRLEAFREDTQYF	TGTGCCAGCAGCCGACTGGAGGCTTTTCGGGAAGATACGCAGTATTTT
-	TRBV7-2	-	TRBJ2-5	CASSLAERTIQETQYF	TGTGCCAGCAGCTTAGCAGAGCGGACAATCCAAGAGACCCAGTACTTC
-	TRBV30	few	TRBJ2-5	CAWSGGQATQETQYF	TGTGCCTGGAGCGGCGGGCAAGCCACTCAAGAGACCCAGTACTTC
-	TRBV30	-	TRBJ1-4	CAWSVNGKKLFF	TGTGCCTGGAGTGTGAACGGGAAAAAACTGTTTTTT
-	TRBV6-5	few	TRBJ2-6	CASSSGANVLTF	TGTGCCAGCAGTTCTGGGGCCAACGTCCTGACTTTC
-	TRBV13	few	TRBJ2-4	CASSPRRQDIQYF	TGTGCCAGCAGTCCAAGACGGCAAGACATTCAGTACTTC
-	TRBV1	-	TRBJ2-6	CTSSQRPGQGNGANVLTF	TGCACCAGCAGCCAAAGACCGGGACAGGGAAATGGGGCCAACGTCCTGACTTTC
-	TRBV9	-	TRBJ1-2	CASSATINGYTF	TGTGCCAGCAGCGCCACCATAAATGGCTACACCTTC
-	TRBV18	few	TRBJ2-6	CASSPTTSGANVLTF	TGTGCCAGCTCACCAACCACCTCTGGGGCCAACGTCCTGACTTTC
TRBD2	TRBV28	-	TRBJ2-1	CASSKSGTSDISSYNEQFF	TGTGCCAGCAGCAAATCCGGGACTAGCGACATCAGCTCCTACAATGAGCAGTTCTTC
-	TRBV9	few	TRBJ2-3	CASSVASSDTQYF	TGTGCCAGCAGCGTAGCGTCCTCAGATACGCAGTATTTT
-	TRBV7-3	-	TRBJ2-3	CASSFSSTATDTQYF	TGTGCCAGCAGCTTCTCCTCGACGGCGACAGATACGCAGTATTTT
-	TRBV30	few	TRBJ1-2	CAWNAGVGYGYTF	TGTGCCTGGAACGCAGGGGTGGGCTATGGCTACACCTTC
-	TRBV27	-	TRBJ1-1	CASSLGRNTEAFF	TGTGCCAGCAGTTTAGGCCGGAACACTGAAGCTTTCTTT
-	TRBV29-1	-	TRBJ2-7	CSVEDRRYEQYF	TGCAGCGTTGAAGACAGACGCTACGAGCAGTACTTC
-	TRBV28	-	TRBJ1-2	CASISGRSYGYTF	TGTGCCAGCATTTCTGGACGGAGCTATGGCTACACCTTC
TRBD2	TRBV7-8	-	TRBJ2-7	CASSLIGTSGIIPARQYF	TGTGCCAGCAGCTTAATCGGGACTAGCGGGATCATTCCAGCCCGCCAGTACTTC
-	TRBV10-3	-	TRBJ2-1	CAITPVGAHDEQFF	TGTGCCATCACTCCGGTTGGAGCTCACGATGAGCAGTTCTTC
-	TRBV14	few	TRBJ2-5	CASSQGPRETQYF	TGTGCCAGCAGCCAAGGACCCCGGGAGACCCAGTACTTC
TRBD1	TRBV5-1	-	TRBJ1-4	CASSSGQARDEKLFF	TGCGCCAGCAGCTCCGGACAGGCGAGAGATGAAAAACTGTTTTTT
-	TRBV30	-	TRBJ2-5	CAWTHSQETQYF	TGTGCCTGGACCCACAGCCAAGAGACCCAGTACTTC
-	TRBV28	few	TRBJ2-5	CASGIRETQYF	TGTGCCAGCGGCATCCGAGAGACCCAGTACTTC
-	TRBV4-3	once	TRBJ2-1	CASSQDPGPYNEQFF	TGCGCCAGCAGCCAAGATCCAGGTCCCTACAATGAGCAGTTCTTC
-	TRBV7-2	-	TRBJ2-7	CASSLAPGDHEQYF	TGTGCCAGCAGCTTAGCGCCGGGGGACCACGAGCAGTACTTC
TRBD2	TRBV27	-	TRBJ2-3	CASSFSGRSKDTQYF	TGTGCCAGCAGCTTTAGCGGGAGGTCCAAAGATACGCAGTATTTT